The next 2 T cell receptor beta chains were all read from a single sample in a study of blood T cell repertoires in COVID-19. Some clones are missing from TCRdb's copy, which holds only in-frame ones; the method was immunoSEQ multiplex PCR. Among some 350,000 clones listed, 80% to 90% were seen once. The sequencing sample was made of PBMCs or T cells enriched from blood (not recorded which). The receptor source for this set is a young man who had recovered from COVID-19.

A note on this clone: A read error may produce the germline difference seen at one junction end. The rearrangement links TRBV18 to TRBJ2-1, with TRBD1 matching 10 bases. Germline CDR1 reads KGHSH; CDR2 reads LQKENI. CDR3 length: 17 residues. Here the CDR3 DNA reads TGTGCCAGCTCACCATCTTCGACAGGGGGCTCCAACAATGAGCAGTTCTTC. Its translation: CASSPSSTGGSNNEQFF.

This clone is a singleton in its sample. J is TRBJ1-1 and V is TRBV7-9; 7 nucleotides align to TRBD1. This CDR3 comprises 14 residues. V shed 3 bases, J shed 6 bases, and the junction held 7 bases outside the gene matches. Germline CDR1 reads SEHNR; CDR2 reads FQNEAQ (reference sequence). Here the CDR3 DNA reads TGTGCCAGCAGCTTTACAGGGGTAGACTCTGAAGCTTTCTTT. Protein: CASSFTGVDSEAFF.